Listed below are T cell receptor beta chains from one sample, sequenced in a study of cytomegalovirus exposure and HLA in healthy donors. Some clones are missing from TCRdb's copy, which holds only in-frame ones; the method was immunoSEQ multiplex PCR. The table has 65,000 to 85,000 clones, around 72% seen once. Source material: PBMCs. These TCRs come from a male donor in good health and CMV-seropositive. CDR3s include the opening cysteine and the closing phenylalanine or tryptophan. A D gene is named only where the DNA matches it firmly. Clone size, where shown, is once, few, many, or a class for clones that have expanded.

V gene	clone size	J gene	D gene	CDR3 DNA	CDR3 protein
TRBV7-9	NA	TRBJ1-4	NA	TGTGCCAGCAGCTTCCCACCGGGACTGGCGCGGGAAAAACTGTTTTTT	CASSFPPGLAREKLFF
TRBV7-9	few	TRBJ2-5	NA	TGTGCCAGCAGCTTCCGAGAGACCCAGTACTTC	CASSFRETQYF
TRBV11-2	NA	TRBJ2-5	NA	TGTGCCAGCAGCTCCGCGGGGCAGGAGACCCAGTACTTC	CASSSAGQETQYF
TRBV19	NA	TRBJ1-6	TRBD1	TGTGCCAGTAGTTGGGGACAGGGTGATTCACCCCTCCACTTT	CASSWGQGDSPLHF
TRBV19	NA	TRBJ2-1	TRBD2	TGTGCCAGTACGAGCGGGGGGGCCTACAGCTCCTACAATGAGCAGTTCTTC	CASTSGGAYSSYNEQFF
TRBV19	NA	TRBJ2-1	NA	TGTGCCAGTAGTATATCGGGAACAGCCTACAATGAGCAGTTCTTC	CASSISGTAYNEQFF
TRBV5-1	NA	TRBJ2-5	NA	TGCGCCAGCAGCTTCGGAGGGGACCAAGAGACCCAGTACTTC	CASSFGGDQETQYF
TRBV14	NA	TRBJ2-3	NA	TGTGCCGTTACGGACAGAGGGGGAGATACGCAGTATTTT	CAVTDRGGDTQYF
TRBV7-9	NA	TRBJ2-5	NA	TGTTCCAGCAGCTTACGTTTCCAGGGAAGGTTGGAGACCCAGTACTTC	CSSSLRFQGRLETQYF
TRBV4-1	NA	TRBJ2-5	TRBD1	TGCGCCAGCAGCTCCTCCGGGACAGGGGGCAACGAGTACTTC	CASSSSGTGGNEYF
TRBV19	NA	TRBJ1-1	NA	TGTGCCAGTAGTATTAGTAAAAACACTGAAGCTTTCTTT	CASSISKNTEAFF
TRBV5-1	NA	TRBJ1-5	TRBD1	TGCGCCAGCAGCCCGGGTTACAGGGGACGTAATCAGCCCCAGCATTTT	CASSPGYRGRNQPQHF
TRBV5-1	NA	TRBJ1-1	NA	TGCGCCAGCAGCCTGGACAGTTTACTCTTGAACACTGAAGCTTTCTTT	CASSLDSLLLNTEAFF
TRBV19	NA	TRBJ1-1	TRBD1	TGTGCCAGTAGCCTACGGACAGGGTCACGGCTCACTGAAGCTTTCTTT	CASSLRTGSRLTEAFF
TRBV6-4	NA	TRBJ2-1	NA	TGTGCCAGCAGTGACCGCTACAATGAGCAGTTCTTC	CASSDRYNEQFF
TRBV2	once	TRBJ2-5	TRBD1	TGTGCCAGCAGCGTTGACAGGGCCAAGACCCAGTACTTC	CASSVDRAKTQYF
TRBV7-8	NA	TRBJ1-6	TRBD1	TGTGCCAGCAGTGGACAGGGTAATTCACCCCTCCACTTT	CASSGQGNSPLHF
TRBV5-8	NA	TRBJ1-1	TRBD1	TGTGCCAGCAGCTTGTTCAGGGGGCTTTTCGCTGAAGCTTTCTTT	CASSLFRGLFAEAFF
TRBV29-1	NA	TRBJ1-1	TRBD1	TGCAGCGTGAGAGGACAGGGGAACACTGAAGCTTTCTTT	CSVRGQGNTEAFF
TRBV7-9	NA	TRBJ2-5	NA	TGTTCCAGCAGTCCTAGTGCCGGGAGTCAAGAGACCCAGTACTTC	CSSSPSAGSQETQYF
TRBV19	once	TRBJ2-6	NA	TGTGCCAGTAGTATTATCCCCAACGTCCTGACTTTC	CASSIIPNVLTF
TRBV19	NA	TRBJ1-1	NA	TGTGCCAGTAGTCTATGGACTGAAGCTTTCTTT	CASSLWTEAFF
TRBV27	NA	TRBJ2-1	TRBD2	TGTGCCAGCAGTTTATTTAGCGGGAGGACTATCTACAATGAGCAGTTCTTC	CASSLFSGRTIYNEQFF
TRBV28	few	TRBJ1-4	NA	TGTGCCAGCAGTTTAGAGGGGGTTAATGAAAAACTGTTTTTT	CASSLEGVNEKLFF
TRBV5-1	once	TRBJ1-4	TRBD1	TGCGCCAGCAGCTCGGGACAGGGGAATGAAAAACTGTTTTTT	CASSSGQGNEKLFF
TRBV5-1	once	TRBJ2-5	NA	TGCGCCAGCAGCTTGGAGGGGCAGAAACAAAAGACCCAGTACTTC	CASSLEGQKQKTQYF
TRBV7-2	NA	TRBJ2-1	TRBD2	TGTGCCAGCAGCTTAGTAGCGGGAGTCTACAATGAGCAGTTCTTC	CASSLVAGVYNEQFF
TRBV6-1	NA	TRBJ2-5	NA	TGTGCCACCGGCGGTTTCGGGGGAGATACCCAGTACTTC	CATGGFGGDTQYF
TRBV27	NA	TRBJ2-7	NA	TGTGCCAGCAGTGTCACTCGGGTCTACGAGCAGTACTTC	CASSVTRVYEQYF
TRBV2	once	TRBJ2-2	NA	TGTGCCAGCAGTGGTTCAGGGTCTGCCGGGGAGCTGTTTTTT	CASSGSGSAGELFF
TRBV2	NA	TRBJ1-5	TRBD1	TGTGCCAGCAGTGGAGGGACAGGCCATTATCAGCCCCAGCATTTT	CASSGGTGHYQPQHF
TRBV27	once	TRBJ2-3	NA	TGTGCCAGCAGTTGGCAGGGATGGACAGATACGCAGTATTTT	CASSWQGWTDTQYF
TRBV30	NA	TRBJ2-7	TRBD2	TGTGCCTGGAAAAATAGCGGGAGCTCCTACGAGCAGTACTTC	CAWKNSGSSYEQYF
TRBV5-8	NA	TRBJ1-5	NA	TGTGCCAGCAGCGAGGATCAGCCCCAGCATTTT	CASSEDQPQHF
TRBV6-5	NA	TRBJ2-1	NA	TGTGCCAGCAGGCTCGGACTGTTCAATGAGCAGTTCTTC	CASRLGLFNEQFF
TRBV6-5	once	TRBJ2-2	NA	TGTGCCAGCAGCAGAAACAGGGACACCGGGGAGCTGTTTTTT	CASSRNRDTGELFF
TRBV5-1	NA	TRBJ2-1	TRBD2	TGCGCCAGCAGCTTCTCTCCCAGCGGGAATAACAATGAGCAGTTCTTC	CASSFSPSGNNNEQFF
TRBV29-1	NA	TRBJ2-7	TRBD2	TGCAGCGTTGAAGACCAAAGCGGGGGCGAGCAGTACTTC	CSVEDQSGGEQYF
TRBV7-2	NA	TRBJ1-1	NA	TGTGCCAGCAGCTTAGTATCGGGTTCTGTGAACACTGAAGCTTTCTTT	CASSLVSGSVNTEAFF
TRBV30	NA	TRBJ1-4	TRBD1	TGTGCCTGGAGTAAATACCGGGACAGGGGTAAGCTAAATGAAAAACTGTTTTTT	CAWSKYRDRGKLNEKLFF
TRBV5-1	NA	TRBJ2-7	NA	TGCGCCAGCAGCTTCGGCCAGGGGAGTGAAGAGCAGTACTTC	CASSFGQGSEEQYF
TRBV9	NA	TRBJ2-5	NA	TGTGCCAGCAGTGTAGGAAATAGCATGGAGACCCAGTACTTC	CASSVGNSMETQYF
TRBV7-2	NA	TRBJ1-3	TRBD1	TGTGCCAGCAGCCTAATGACAGGGAGCTCTGGAAACACCATATATTTT	CASSLMTGSSGNTIYF
TRBV7-2	few	TRBJ1-5	NA	TGTGCCAGCACCTCTCCCGATCAGCCCCAGCATTTT	CASTSPDQPQHF
TRBV4-3	NA	TRBJ2-2	TRBD1	TGCGCCAGCAGCCTCCACCGGGACAGATACACCGGGGAGCTGTTTTTT	CASSLHRDRYTGELFF
TRBV11-2	NA	TRBJ2-5	TRBD2	TGTGCCAGCAGCTGGGGACTAGCGCCCGCCCGGCCTCGGGAGCAGTACTTC	CASSWGLAPARPREQYF
TRBV27	NA	TRBJ1-1	NA	TGTGCCAGCAGTCCCCCTTACGGGGAAGGGACTGAAGCTTTCTTT	CASSPPYGEGTEAFF
TRBV2	NA	TRBJ2-2	NA	TGTGCCAGCGTGAATAGGGGGGGGAACACCGGGGAGCTGTTTTTT	CASVNRGGNTGELFF
TRBV28	NA	TRBJ2-1	TRBD2	TGTGCCACCGGATGGCGGGAGGGCCCGGGGAAGCAGTTCTTC	CATGWREGPGKQFF